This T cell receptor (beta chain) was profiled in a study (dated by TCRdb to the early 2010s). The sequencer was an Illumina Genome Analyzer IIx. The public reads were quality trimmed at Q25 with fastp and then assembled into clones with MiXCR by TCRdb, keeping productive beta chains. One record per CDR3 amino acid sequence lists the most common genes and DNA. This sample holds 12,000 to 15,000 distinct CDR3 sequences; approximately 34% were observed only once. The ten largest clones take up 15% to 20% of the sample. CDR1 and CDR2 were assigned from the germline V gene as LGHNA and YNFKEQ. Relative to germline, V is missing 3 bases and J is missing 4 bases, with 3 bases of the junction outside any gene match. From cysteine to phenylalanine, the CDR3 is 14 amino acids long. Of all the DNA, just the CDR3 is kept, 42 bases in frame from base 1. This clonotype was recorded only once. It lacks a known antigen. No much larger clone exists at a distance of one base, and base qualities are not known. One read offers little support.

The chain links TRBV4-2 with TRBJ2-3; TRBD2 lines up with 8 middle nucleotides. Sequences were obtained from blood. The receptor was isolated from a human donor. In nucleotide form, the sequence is TGTGCCAGCAGCCACCCGGGACTAGCAGATACGCAGTATTTT. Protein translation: CASSHPGLADTQYF.